These 17 T cell receptor beta chains were all obtained from the same sample, sequenced in a study of early T cells in non-severe SARS-CoV-2 infection (dated by TCRdb to 2020 to 2023). Receptors were amplified or captured by 5' RACE. For sequencing, a NextSeq 500 was employed. Using fastp trimming at Q25 and MiXCR clonotype assembly, TCRdb reanalyzed the public sequencing data and kept in-frame beta chains. Here each entry gathers all rows of one CDR3 protein and keeps the most common genes and DNA. This sample lists 95,000 to 150,000 distinct CDR3 sequences; under 15% were detected once. Of the sample, roughly 22% falls within the top ten clones. Sequencing input: whole blood. The receptors stem from an adult who was a healthcare worker with PCR-confirmed SARS-CoV-2 infection or an uninfected control (not recorded which).

The table lists this clonotype with many counts. The gene calls are TRBV10-3 and TRBJ1-6, with a possible D match to TRBD1 (6 bases). This CDR3 contains 12 residues. Trimming removed 10 bases at V and 7 bases at J, with 11 bases between. Germline assignment: CDR1 ENHRY and CDR2 SYGVKD. CDR3 DNA sequence: TGTGCCACCGATCAGGGGAATTCACCCCTCCACTTT. Protein: CATDQGNSPLHF.

The V and J genes are TRBV5-4 and TRBJ1-2, with D tentatively TRBD1 (5 bases). The CDR3 is 14 residues long. Per the germline V gene, CDR1 is SGHNT and CDR2 is YYREEE (reference sequence). V lost 0 bases, J lost 4 bases, and 10 bases lay in between. Here the CDR3 reads CASSLEGTVYGYTF. For the CDR3, the DNA is TGTGCCAGCAGCTTGGAGGGGACCGTCTATGGCTACACCTTC.

CDR3 region: CASSQDSGKVAEAFF. The DNA of the CDR3 is TGCGCCAGCAGCCAAGACTCAGGAAAAGTCGCTGAAGCTTTCTTT. The chain couples TRBV4-1 to TRBJ1-1; D call uncertain. V shed 0 bases and J shed 6 bases, with 14 bases lying between them. CDR3 size: 15 residues. Germline lookup yields CDR1 MGHRA and CDR2 YSYEKL.

The rearrangement joins TRBV29-1 to TRBJ1-2; a possible D gene is TRBD1 (6 bases). The CDR3 is made up of 15 amino acids. Germline V lookup: CDR1 SQVTM, CDR2 ANQGSEA. V was shortened by 3 bases and J by 0 bases, with 14 bases between the two germline ends. The CDR3 loop is CSVEPVRGANYGYTF. CDR3 nucleotide sequence: TGCAGCGTTGAGCCAGTCAGGGGTGCTAACTATGGCTACACCTTC.

The CDR3 DNA sequence: TGCGCCAGCAAAATCGGACAGGGGGTTATTGAAAAACTGTTTTTT. Encoded protein: CASKIGQGVIEKLFF. V usage is TRBV5-1 and J usage is TRBJ1-4; 10 bases line up with TRBD1. V gave up 6 bases and J gave up 7 bases; unmatched junction bases: 9. The CDR3 is 15 amino acids. Germline-derived CDR1 and CDR2 are SGHRS and YFSETQ.

In this sample, this clonotype turned up a few times. The chain couples TRBV18 to TRBJ2-2; D is undetermined. This CDR3 has 15 amino acids. Germline CDR1 and CDR2: KGHSH and LQKENI. V gave up 1 base and J gave up 2 bases, with 8 bases separating them. CDR3: CASSPQGINTGELFF. CDR3 nucleotide sequence: TGTGCCAGCTCACCACAGGGAATCAACACCGGGGAGCTGTTTTTT.

This clonotype was detected a few times. The J gene is TRBJ1-1, the V gene TRBV29-1; D not resolved. The CDR3 has 13 residues. The V end lost 0 bases, the J end lost 4 bases, and 9 bases lay between the germline ends. CDR1 and CDR2 (germline): SQVTM, ANQGSEA. The CDR3 region is CSVEDGRGTEAFF. The CDR3 nucleotides read TGCAGCGTTGAAGATGGGCGGGGCACTGAAGCTTTCTTT. Full variable domain (outside the CDR3, taken from reference TRBV29-1 and TRBJ1-1): SAVISQKPSRDICQRGTSLTIQCQVDSQVTMMFWYRQQPGQSLTLIATANQGSEATYESGFVIDKFPISRPNLTFSTLTVSNMSPEDSSIYLCSVEDGRGTEAFFGQGTRLTVV.

This clonotype showed up many times. The chain uses TRBV6-1 and TRBJ2-1; D is possibly TRBD1 (5 bases). This CDR3 is built from 19 residues. Trimming took off 0 bases at V and 0 bases at J, with 18 bases between the two ends. The germline gives CDR1 MNHNS, CDR2 SASEGT. The CDR3 sequence: CASSEAGSYWGSSYNEQFF. CDR3 coding DNA: TGTGCCAGCAGTGAAGCCGGATCTTATTGGGGCAGCTCCTACAATGAGCAGTTCTTC.

This clonotype was seen ten or more times. The genes are TRBV6-2 or TRBV6-3 and TRBJ2-7, with D possibly matching TRBD1 (6 bases). V was clipped by 3 bases and J by 0 bases, with 9 bases between them. The CDR3 is 14 residues long. Germline V gene lookup returns CDR1 MNHEY and CDR2 SVGEGT. The CDR3 reads CASSYQGPSYEQYF. The DNA of the CDR3 is TGTGCCAGCAGTTATCAGGGGCCCTCCTACGAGCAGTACTTC.

This clonotype appeared a few times. V usage is TRBV20-1 and J usage is TRBJ2-6; D unresolved. This CDR3 region has 15 residues. V was cut by 5 bases and J by 1 base, with 12 bases left in between. Germline-derived CDR1 and CDR2 are DFQATT and SNEGSKA (reference sequence). The CDR3 protein is CSAPVPRSGANVLTF. The CDR3 DNA follows: TGCAGTGCTCCCGTCCCTAGATCTGGGGCCAACGTCCTGACTTTC.

This clonotype occurred a few times. The V and J genes are TRBV10-2 and TRBJ1-3, with D possibly being TRBD1 (5 bases). The CDR3 is 14 amino acids. CDR1 is WSHSY and CDR2 is SAAADI in the germline V gene. Trimming removed 7 bases from V and 0 bases from J, with 10 bases in between. The CDR3 nucleotides read TGCGCCAGCAAGGCAGGGAACTCTGGAAACACCATATATTTT. Translated, it gives CASKAGNSGNTIYF.

The rearrangement uses TRBV6-6 and TRBJ1-1; no clear D. The ends were cut back, 4 bases at V and 6 bases at J, with 12 bases in the middle. Per germline, CDR1 MNHNY and CDR2 SVGAGI (reference sequence). The CDR3 consists of 13 residues. The CDR3 coding sequence is TGTGCCAGCAGTTCCTCCTTTGACGCTGAAGCTTTCTTT. Protein: CASSSSFDAEAFF.

This clonotype was counted a few times. The rearrangement uses TRBV12-3 or TRBV12-4 and TRBJ1-2, with D maybe TRBD1 (5 bases). Trimming pared 10 bases from V and 2 bases from J, leaving 14 bases between. CDR3 length: 13 amino acids. The CDR3 DNA sequence: TGTGCCATTCGGGGCTCATCCAACTATGGCTACACCTTC. Its protein product is CAIRGSSNYGYTF.

This clonotype was found a few times. The CDR3 bases are TGCGCCAGCAGCCCTGGGGCAGGTCAAGAGACCCAGTACTTC. Translated: CASSPGAGQETQYF. This rearrangement joins TRBV5-1 to TRBJ2-5; D may be TRBD1 (5 bases). Germline V lookup: CDR1 SGHRS, CDR2 YFSETQ. Trimming shortened V by 4 bases and J by 2 bases, and 12 bases separated the two germline ends. The CDR3 covers 14 residues.

This clonotype was recorded many times. The V and J genes are TRBV3-1 and TRBJ2-1; D remains ambiguous. V shed 2 bases and J shed 7 bases, with 3 bases lying between them. Germline loops: CDR1 LGHDT, CDR2 YNNKEL (reference sequence). CDR3 size: 11 residues. Written as DNA, the CDR3 is TGTGCCAGCAGCCAACCAAATGAGCAGTTCTTC. This sequence encodes CASSQPNEQFF.

This clonotype was observed a handful of times. CDR3 protein: CASSHGRGTDEREKLFF. Written as DNA, the CDR3 is TGTGCCAGCAGCCACGGACGGGGGACAGATGAGAGGGAAAAACTGTTTTTT. V and J are TRBV7-8 and TRBJ1-4; TRBD1 matches at 7 bases. This CDR3 comprises 17 residues. Trimming at V came to 5 bases and at J to 8 bases, leaving 17 bases not matched to a gene. Per germline, CDR1 SGHVS and CDR2 FQNEAQ.

The chain joins TRBV2 to TRBJ2-7; D call uncertain. CDR3 size: 13 residues. From germline, CDR1 is SNHLY and CDR2 FYNNEI. V was cut by 6 bases and J by 0 bases, with 9 bases left in between. The CDR3 DNA sequence: TGTGCCAGCAGGGACGAGCTCTCCTACGAGCAGTACTTC. Its translation is CASRDELSYEQYF. The full variable domain, its missing parts supplied by reference TRBV2 and TRBJ2-7, is EPEVTQTPSHQVTQMGQEVILRCVPISNHLYFYWYRQILGQKVEFLVSFYNNEISEKSEIFDDQFSVERPDGSNFTLKIRSTKLEDSAMYFCASRDELSYEQYFGPGTRLTVT.